Shown below are 2 T cell receptor beta chains from a single sample sequenced in a study of post-analysis software for immune sequencing data. Findings and limits, study-wide: Relative to controls, patients had roughly five TRBV segments at higher frequency, with TRBV5-6, TRBV5-1 and TRBV20-1 among these.

Sequencing libraries made from TCR beta cDNA carried unique molecular identifiers. One entry per CDR3 protein results from TCRdb running MiXCR on the PCR reads. The data hold approximately 770,000 distinct CDR3 sequences, with just over 45% observed a single time. These receptors' targets are unknown. The sample consisted of blood. The receptors were sampled from a girl aged 5-17 years with multiple sclerosis.

The rearrangement joins TRBV25-1 to TRBJ2-1, with TRBD2 identical over 8 bases. In germline, CDR1 is MGHDK, CDR2 SYGVNS. The length of the CDR3 is 16 residues. The V segment lost 3 bases and the J segment 8 bases; nucleotides outside the gene matches: 12. CDR3: CASSDRSGSLVDEQFF. The DNA for the CDR3 is TGTGCCAGCAGTGATAGGAGCGGGAGTTTGGTAGATGAGCAGTTCTTC.

V gene TRBV24-1 combines with J gene TRBJ2-3; 7 bases fit TRBD2. V lost 2 bases and J lost 3; bases outside the gene matches: 13. Germline V gene data show CDR1 as KGHDR and CDR2 as SFDVKD. The CDR3 is 18 amino acids. CDR3 in amino acids: CATSDWPGGRAGTDTQYF. The DNA of the CDR3 is TGTGCCACCAGTGATTGGCCGGGAGGCAGAGCTGGTACAGATACGCAGTATTTT.